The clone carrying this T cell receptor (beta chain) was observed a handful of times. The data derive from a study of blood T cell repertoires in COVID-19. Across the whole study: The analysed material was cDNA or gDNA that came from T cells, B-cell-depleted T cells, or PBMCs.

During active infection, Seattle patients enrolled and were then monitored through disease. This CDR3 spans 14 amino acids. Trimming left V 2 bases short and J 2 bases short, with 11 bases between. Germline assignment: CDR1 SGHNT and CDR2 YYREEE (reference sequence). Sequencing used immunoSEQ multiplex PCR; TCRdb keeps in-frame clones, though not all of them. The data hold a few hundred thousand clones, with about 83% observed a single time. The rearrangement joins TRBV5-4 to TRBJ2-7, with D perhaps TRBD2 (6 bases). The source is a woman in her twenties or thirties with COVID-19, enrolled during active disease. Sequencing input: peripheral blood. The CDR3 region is CASSLQGGTYEQYF. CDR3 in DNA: TGTGCCAGCAGCTTACAAGGCGGGACCTACGAGCAGTACTTC.